This T cell receptor beta chain comes out of a study of T cells after yellow fever vaccination. From the 5' RACE reads, TCRdb called clonotypes with MiXCR, one entry per CDR3 protein. The profile shows roughly 320,000 distinct CDR3 sequences, roughly 10% of them singletons. Germline lookup yields CDR1 MDHEN and CDR2 SYDVKM. V gave up 7 bases and J gave up 5 bases, with 21 bases separating them. The CDR3 totals 16 residues. The sequencing used CD4+ T cells sorted from PBMCs, collected 45 days after the yellow fever booster vaccination. The chain recombines TRBV28 with TRBJ2-1; D is perhaps TRBD1 or TRBD2 (6 bases each). This receptor was identified in a man aged 18 to 30 who received the YFV17D yellow fever vaccine. For the CDR3, the DNA is TGTGCCAGCACCAAACAACTAGCAAAGGGGGACAATGAGCAGTTCTTC. This gives the protein CASTKQLAKGDNEQFF.